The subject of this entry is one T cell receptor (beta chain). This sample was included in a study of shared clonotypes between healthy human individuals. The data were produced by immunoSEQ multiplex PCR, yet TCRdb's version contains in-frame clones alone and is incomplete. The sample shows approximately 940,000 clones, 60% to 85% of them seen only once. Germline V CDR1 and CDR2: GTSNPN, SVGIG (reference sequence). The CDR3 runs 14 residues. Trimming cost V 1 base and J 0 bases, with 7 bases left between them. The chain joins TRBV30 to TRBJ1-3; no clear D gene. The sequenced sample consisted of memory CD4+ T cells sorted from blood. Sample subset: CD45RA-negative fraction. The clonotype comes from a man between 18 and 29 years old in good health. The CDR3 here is CAWSGAFSGNTIYF. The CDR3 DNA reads TGTGCCTGGAGTGGGGCCTTCTCTGGAAACACCATATATTTT.